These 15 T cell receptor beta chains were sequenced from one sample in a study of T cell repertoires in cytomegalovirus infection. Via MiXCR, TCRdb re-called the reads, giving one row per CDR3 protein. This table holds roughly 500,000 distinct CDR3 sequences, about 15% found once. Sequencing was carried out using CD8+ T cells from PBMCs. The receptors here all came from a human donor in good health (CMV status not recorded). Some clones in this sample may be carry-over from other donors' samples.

The CDR3 DNA reads TGTGCCAGCAGTGGCGGGGACAGCACCTACGAGCAGTACTTC. Translated: CASSGGDSTYEQYF. This sequence joins TRBV27 and TRBJ2-7; a weak D match, TRBD1 (7 bases). The CDR3 consists of 14 residues. The V gene's germline CDR1 is MNHEY and CDR2 SMNVEV (reference sequence). V was cut by 5 bases and J by 2 bases, with 13 bases left in between.

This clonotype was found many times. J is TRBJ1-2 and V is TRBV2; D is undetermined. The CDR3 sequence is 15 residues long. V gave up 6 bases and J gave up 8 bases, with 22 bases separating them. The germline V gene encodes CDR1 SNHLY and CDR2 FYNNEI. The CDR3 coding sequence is TGTGCCAGCAGCCGTCCTACGGACCGAAAAAGGGGCTACACCTTC. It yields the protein CASSRPTDRKRGYTF.

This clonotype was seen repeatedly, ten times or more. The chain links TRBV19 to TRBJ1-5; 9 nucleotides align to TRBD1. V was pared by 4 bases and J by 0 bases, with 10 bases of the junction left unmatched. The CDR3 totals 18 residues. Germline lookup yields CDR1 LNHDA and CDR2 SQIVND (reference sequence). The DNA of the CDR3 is TGTGCCAGTAGTAACCGGGACAGGGCGCATGATAGCAATCAGCCCCAGCATTTT. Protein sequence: CASSNRDRAHDSNQPQHF.

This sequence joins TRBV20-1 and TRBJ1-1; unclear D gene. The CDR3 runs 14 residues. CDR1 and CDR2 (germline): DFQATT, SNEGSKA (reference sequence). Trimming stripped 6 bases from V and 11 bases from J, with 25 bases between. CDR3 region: CSAPPRARSAQAFF. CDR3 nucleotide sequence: TGCAGTGCCCCCCCCCGGGCCAGATCAGCTCAGGCTTTCTTT.

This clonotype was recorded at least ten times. In nucleotides, the CDR3 is TGTGCCAGCAGCCCCCGTGGAGCCCACGAGCAGTACTTC. Translated: CASSPRGAHEQYF. The chain uses TRBV7-9 and TRBJ2-7; D remains unclear. Trimming removed 5 bases from V and 5 bases from J, with 13 bases in between. The germline V gene has CDR1 SEHNR and CDR2 FQNEAQ (reference sequence). The CDR3 has 13 residues.

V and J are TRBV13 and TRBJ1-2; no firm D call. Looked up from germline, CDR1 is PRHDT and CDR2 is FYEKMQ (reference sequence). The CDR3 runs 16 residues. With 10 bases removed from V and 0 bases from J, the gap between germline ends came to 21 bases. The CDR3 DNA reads TGTGCCACCGTCGAGGGAGGGCCAAGAGCTAACTATGGCTACACCTTC. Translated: CATVEGGPRANYGYTF.

Written as DNA, the CDR3 is TGCGCCAGCAGCTTGGGAGGAGGCAGGGGTGATGAGCAGTTCTTC. Its protein product is CASSLGGGRGDEQFF. V is TRBV5-1 and J is TRBJ2-1; perhaps TRBD1 as D (6 bases). CDR1 and CDR2 from the germline V gene are SGHRS and YFSETQ. V was cut by 0 bases and J by 8 bases, with 15 bases left in between. The CDR3 has 15 residues.

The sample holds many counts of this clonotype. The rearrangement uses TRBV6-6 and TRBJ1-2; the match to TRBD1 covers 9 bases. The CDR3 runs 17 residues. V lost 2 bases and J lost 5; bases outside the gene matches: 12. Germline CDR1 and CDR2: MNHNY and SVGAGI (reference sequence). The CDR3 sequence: CASSYEIQGALNYGYTF. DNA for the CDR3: TGTGCCAGCAGTTACGAGATACAGGGGGCGCTGAATTATGGCTACACCTTC.

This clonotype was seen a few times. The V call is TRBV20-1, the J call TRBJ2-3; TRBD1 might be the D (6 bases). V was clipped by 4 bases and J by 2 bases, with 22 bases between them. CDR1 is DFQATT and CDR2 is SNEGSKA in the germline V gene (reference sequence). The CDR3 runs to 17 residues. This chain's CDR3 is CSATPQLQGPITDTQYF. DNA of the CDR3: TGCAGTGCTACACCACAGTTACAGGGCCCCATCACAGATACGCAGTATTTT.

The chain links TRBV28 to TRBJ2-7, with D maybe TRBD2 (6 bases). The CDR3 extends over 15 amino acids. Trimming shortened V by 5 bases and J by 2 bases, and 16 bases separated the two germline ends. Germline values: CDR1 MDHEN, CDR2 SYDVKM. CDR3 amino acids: CASSLMAGKPYEQYF. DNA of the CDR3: TGTGCCAGCAGTCTTATGGCGGGGAAGCCCTACGAGCAGTACTTC.

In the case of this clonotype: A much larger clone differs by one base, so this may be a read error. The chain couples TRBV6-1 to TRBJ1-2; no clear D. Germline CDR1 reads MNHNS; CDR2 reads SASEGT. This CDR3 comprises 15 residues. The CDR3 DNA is TGTGCCAGCAGTGAAGCCAGACTCTACAACTATGGCTGCACCTTC. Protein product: CASSEARLYNYGCTF.

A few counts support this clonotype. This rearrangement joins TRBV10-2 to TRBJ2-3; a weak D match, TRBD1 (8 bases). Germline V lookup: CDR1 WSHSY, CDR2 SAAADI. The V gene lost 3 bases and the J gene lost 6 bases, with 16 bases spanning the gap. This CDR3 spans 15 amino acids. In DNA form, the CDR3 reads TGCGCCAGCAGTGACAGGGGGCGGGGGTGGGATACGCAGTATTTT. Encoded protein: CASSDRGRGWDTQYF.

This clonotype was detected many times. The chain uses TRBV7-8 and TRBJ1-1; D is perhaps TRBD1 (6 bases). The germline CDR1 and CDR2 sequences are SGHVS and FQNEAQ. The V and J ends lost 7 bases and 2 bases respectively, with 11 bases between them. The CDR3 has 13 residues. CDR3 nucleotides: TGTGCCAGCACATGGGACATTAACACTGAAGCTTTCTTT. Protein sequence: CASTWDINTEAFF.

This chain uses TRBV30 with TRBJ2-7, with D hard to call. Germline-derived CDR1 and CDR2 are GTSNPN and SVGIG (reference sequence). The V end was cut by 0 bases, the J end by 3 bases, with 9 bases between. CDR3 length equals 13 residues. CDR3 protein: CAWSVGLDYEQYF. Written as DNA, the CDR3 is TGTGCCTGGAGTGTGGGCCTGGACTACGAGCAGTACTTC. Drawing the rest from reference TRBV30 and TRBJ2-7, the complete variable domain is SQTIHQWPATLVQPVGSPLSLECTVEGTSNPNLYWYRQAAGRGLQLLFYSVGIGQISSEVPQNLSASRPQDRQFILSSKKLLLSDSGFYLCAWSVGLDYEQYFGPGTRLTVT.

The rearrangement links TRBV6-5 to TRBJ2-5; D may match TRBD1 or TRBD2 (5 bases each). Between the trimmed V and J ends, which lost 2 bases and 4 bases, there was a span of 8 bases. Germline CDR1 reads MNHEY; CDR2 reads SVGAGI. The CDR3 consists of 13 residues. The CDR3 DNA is TGTGCCAGCAGTTACGGGGGATTAGAGACCCAGTACTTC. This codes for CASSYGGLETQYF.